These 4 T cell receptor beta chains were sequenced from one sample in a study of blood T cell repertoires in COVID-19. This table comes from immunoSEQ multiplex PCR, and its TCRdb copy is limited to in-frame clones, with some not included. The sample includes under 350,000 clones, approximately 83% of them seen just once. Material: PBMCs or T cells enriched from blood (not recorded which). Receptors originate from a woman between 40 and 50 years old with acute COVID-19.

A note on this clone: Other DNA sequences in this specimen translate into the identical CDR3. J is TRBJ1-3 and V is TRBV18; D gene uncertain. Germline V gene data show CDR1 as KGHSH and CDR2 as LQKENI. The CDR3 is 14 amino acids. The V gene lost 2 bases and the J gene lost 0 bases, with 5 bases spanning the gap. The CDR3 loop reads CASSPGSSGNTIYF. In nucleotides, the CDR3 is TGTGCCAGCTCACCAGGGAGCTCTGGAAACACCATATATTTT.

In DNA, the CDR3 is TGTGCCAGCAGCCAAGATCGGCCTTTAGCGGGACAGGGTTTTTCAGATACGCAGTATTTT. The encoded protein is CASSQDRPLAGQGFSDTQYF. The rearrangement links TRBV3-1 (or the pseudogene TRBV3-2) to TRBJ2-3; D might be TRBD1 (9 bases). This CDR3 contains 20 residues. Germline V gene sequence: CDR1 LGHDT, CDR2 YNNKEL (reference sequence). The germline V and J ends were trimmed by 0 bases and 4 bases, with 26 bases remaining between them.

The genes are TRBV19 and TRBJ1-1; TRBD1 aligns across 7 bases. This CDR3 is built from 15 residues. CDR1 is LNHDA, CDR2 SQIVND, per germline (reference sequence). Unmatched junction bases numbered 10, after V lost 6 bases and J lost 3 bases. The CDR3 is CASRHPGTEHTEAFF. DNA of the CDR3: TGTGCCAGTAGACACCCCGGGACAGAACACACTGAAGCTTTCTTT.

CDR3 coding DNA: TGTGCCAGCAGTTTCGGACAGGGGGTCTACAATGAGCAGTTCTTC. Translating gives CASSFGQGVYNEQFF. The chain carries TRBV27 and TRBJ2-1; 10 positions agree with TRBD1. Germline assignment: CDR1 MNHEY and CDR2 SMNVEV (reference sequence). Germline trimming cut 3 bases from V and 3 bases from J; bases unmatched to any gene: 2. This CDR3 region has 15 residues.